This entry is about one T cell receptor beta chain. This clonotype was found a few times. It has no known antigen specificity. No qualities accompany the bases; no much larger clone lies one base away. The data were taken from a study of blood T cells in healthy people across ages (dated by TCRdb to the mid-2010s). Turning to the overall study: In model experiments, template switching captured roughly one uniquely barcoded TCR beta cDNA molecule for every two T cells. Using deep sequencing normalized with unique cDNA molecular identifiers, the study measured how TCR beta repertoire diversity changes with age. To avoid experimental bias, donors of different ages were randomly spread across the sequencing lanes. The donors were split into four age groups: young (average around 16 years), middle-aged (39), aged (about 62) and long-lived (roughly 77). The study analyzed two additional independent replicas of 1 million unique cDNA reads from the same blood draw for two donors, one aged 18 to 30 and one aged 80 or older.

V loses 5 bases at its end and J loses 9 bases; junction bases beyond the gene matches: 8. Including cysteine and phenylalanine, the CDR3 has 13 amino acids. Only the CDR3 part of the read is kept: 39 bases, read in frame from the first base. The donors were roughly 39 Caucasian individuals from Russia, aged roughly 6 to 100 years, who were systemically healthy. Each donor gave 9.5 to 10 milliliters of peripheral blood, drawn into EDTA-treated Vacutainer tubes. Ficoll-Paque density-gradient centrifugation was used to isolate PBMCs, with at least 6.5 million per sample. Trizol reagent was used to extract total RNA from the PBMCs, yielding at least 6 micrograms per sample. For every donor, flow cytometry on a PBMC aliquot measured the percentage of naive CD45RAhigh/CD27high T cells. General findings and caveats noted by the study authors: Estimates of total diversity from one million sequenced T cells were regarded as lower bounds and underestimates. A strong correlation was found between observed TCR beta diversity and the percentage of naive T cells measured by flow cytometry. As age increased, observed TCR beta diversity per million T cells dropped in a roughly linear way, and a significant reduction was already evident by age around 41. Donor CMV infection status was unknown, potentially confounding age-related changes in expanded clonotypes. Conclusive comparison of naive and antigen-experienced compartments was prevented by the profiling of bulk unsorted PBMCs. Compared with the aged group, the long-lived group had more naive CD4+ T cells, fewer expanded clones and increased TCR diversity, a pattern suggesting age selection.

Library prep was done by 5' RACE. The sequencer listed for this sample is Illumina HiSeq 2500. A second PCR of about 6 to 12 cycles was performed with a sample-barcoded 5' primer and a J-beta primer mix. A template-switch 5' adaptor carrying 12 random nucleotides introduced a unique molecular identifier onto each TCR beta cDNA molecule. At least 2.5 million CDR3-containing paired-end reads were obtained from each sample. First-strand cDNA was synthesized from all RNA with the Mint cDNA synthesis kit, primed by a TRBC-specific oligonucleotide. Following uracil-DNA glycosylase treatment, all cDNA underwent a first 18-cycle PCR with the universal primers M1SS and BC2_uni_R. As for the authors' bioinformatics: Normalization of each sample was performed by random selection of 1 million high-quality reads, each carrying a distinct molecular identifier. Reads with shared molecular identifiers were discarded instead of being binned into consensus sequences. MiTCR, set to a Q25 quality threshold and the strictest error-elimination algorithm, was used for CDR3 identification, clonotype clustering and error correction. A nonparametric unseen species model using Euler transformation provided a lower-bound estimate of total TCR beta diversity. In TCRdb, the public reads were trimmed at Q25 with fastp and aligned with MiXCR, with productive beta chains retained. Rows merge per CDR3 protein into single entries with the most common DNA and genes. TCRdb, rather than the study authors, made the V and J calls. This sample gives 700,000 or so distinct CDR3 sequences in total; about 43% of them show up just once. About 30% of the sample is taken by the ten largest.

The source of this sequence is a man older than 75 in good health. Material: blood. The receptor chain draws on TRBV12-3 or TRBV12-4 and TRBJ2-3; the junction holds 7 bases that match TRBD2. The CDR3 protein: CASSLSTSTTQYF. The DNA reads as follows: TGTGCCAGCAGTCTGTCGACTAGCACGACGCAGTATTTT.